Listed below are T cell receptor beta chains from one sample, sequenced in a study of T cells in Graves' hyperthyroidism and ophthalmopathy. TCRdb called the multiplex PCR reads again in MiXCR, with one record for every CDR3 protein. The sample consists of 650,000 to 750,000 distinct CDR3 sequences, 12% to 15% of them appearing once. Sequencing used blood. The source is a woman younger than 30 with Graves' hyperthyroidism. Each CDR3 is given with its conserved first and last residue. D genes are given only for firm matches. Where a row states a size, it is once, few, many or the class of an expanded clone; other rows omit it.

j_call d_call clone_size v_call cdr3_aa cdr3_nt
TRBJ1-5 . few TRBV19 CASSIEGLGNQPQHF TGTGCCAGTAGTATTGAGGGGTTGGGCAATCAGCCCCAGCATTTT
TRBJ1-4 . few TRBV3-1 CASSQDGMVGEKLFF TGTGCCAGCAGCCAAGATGGGATGGTGGGAGAAAAACTGTTTTTT
TRBJ2-1 . once TRBV24-1 CATSDLEYSYNEQFF TGTGCCACCAGTGATCTGGAGTACTCCTACAATGAGCAGTTCTTC
TRBJ2-7 . many TRBV12-3/TRBV12-4 CASSSRDISYEQYF TGTGCCAGCAGTTCCCGGGACATCTCCTACGAGCAGTACTTC
TRBJ1-1 . . TRBV28 CATSRSPGTEAFF TGTGCCACCAGCAGATCCCCGGGCACTGAAGCTTTCTTT
TRBJ2-1 TRBD2 . TRBV28 CASSLIQRERGNEQFF TGTGCCAGCAGTTTAATACAGCGGGAGCGGGGGAATGAGCAGTTCTTC
TRBJ1-2 . . TRBV27 CATRKFYGYTF TGTGCCACTAGAAAATTCTATGGCTACACCTTC
TRBJ2-1 . . TRBV15 CATSRPPGSPHGNEQFF TGTGCCACCAGCAGACCCCCCGGGAGTCCTCACGGCAATGAGCAGTTCTTC
TRBJ2-7 TRBD1 . TRBV14 CASSTDREDYEQYF TGTGCCAGCAGCACGGACAGGGAAGACTACGAGCAGTACTTC
TRBJ2-1 TRBD2 . TRBV11-2 CASSLEGTSGGNEQFF TGTGCCAGCAGCTTAGAAGGGACTAGTGGAGGCAATGAGCAGTTCTTC
TRBJ2-2 TRBD2 . TRBV9 CASSSSGRNTGELFF TGTGCCAGCAGCTCTAGCGGGAGGAACACCGGGGAGCTGTTTTTT
TRBJ2-5 . many TRBV18 CASSPPAGNKETQYF TGTGCCAGCTCACCACCGGCCGGGAATAAAGAGACCCAGTACTTC
TRBJ2-5 TRBD2 . TRBV27 CASKIAGEETQYF TGTGCCAGCAAGATAGCGGGAGAAGAGACCCAGTACTTC
TRBJ2-7 . many TRBV7-8 CASSLEVPYEQYF TGTGCCAGCAGCTTAGAAGTGCCCTACGAGCAGTACTTC
TRBJ1-3 . many TRBV7-8 CASSLDALGSSGNTIYF TGTGCCAGCAGCTTAGATGCCCTAGGGTCATCTGGAAACACCATATATTTT
TRBJ1-1 . once TRBV24-1 CATRPNQGINTEAFF TGTGCCACCAGACCTAATCAGGGGATTAACACTGAAGCTTTCTTT